Below, 7 T cell receptor beta chains from the same sample are listed, as sequenced in a study of T cells in tuberculosis. The repertoire was sequenced with immunoSEQ multiplex PCR; TCRdb's copy has only in-frame clones and lacks some. Found here are tens of thousands of clones, under 95% of them singletons; the top ten hold approximately 6.8%. Indicated time point: new active TB diagnosis, blood taken before or within 7 days of starting treatment. The sample here was PBMCs, taken at tuberculosis diagnosis. The source is an adult with tuberculosis.

This chain joins TRBV5-6 and TRBJ1-5; no clear D gene. Trimming took off 4 bases at V and 3 bases at J, with 11 bases between the two ends. Germline lookup yields CDR1 SGHDT and CDR2 YYEEEE. This CDR3 has 14 residues. In DNA, the CDR3 is TGTGCCAGCAGCATTGACGGACTCAATCAGCCCCAGCATTTT. Translating it yields CASSIDGLNQPQHF.

This clone has just one count. The gene calls are TRBV7-6 and TRBJ2-1, with TRBD1 as a possible D gene (5 bases). V lost 2 bases, J lost 10 bases, and 6 bases lay in between. The CDR3 runs to 11 residues. Germline V CDR1 and CDR2: SGHVS, FNYEAQ. The CDR3: CASSLKGEQFF. Written as DNA, the CDR3 is TGTGCCAGCAGCTTAAAGGGGGAGCAGTTCTTC.

The chain carries TRBV4-1 and TRBJ2-2; 7 positions agree with TRBD1. V shed 0 bases and J 8 bases; nucleotides not matched to a gene: 12. Germline V gene data show CDR1 as MGHRA and CDR2 as YSYEKL. The CDR3 spans 17 residues. Here the CDR3 reads CASSQESGGPAGGELFF. The CDR3 DNA follows: TGCGCCAGCAGCCAAGAGTCAGGGGGACCTGCAGGTGGGGAGCTGTTTTTT.

V gene TRBV7-3 combines with J gene TRBJ1-3; unclear D gene. The CDR3 consists of 15 residues. V lost 4 bases and J 7 bases, leaving 17 bases between the germline ends. Looked up from germline, CDR1 is SGHTA and CDR2 is FQGTGA. DNA of the CDR3: TGTGCCAGCAGCTCACGAGGGAGACATGGTAACACCATATATTTT. It encodes CASSSRGRHGNTIYF.

In this sample, this clone turned up once. V is TRBV10-3 and J is TRBJ2-7; 7 bases match TRBD1. CDR3 length: 14 residues. CDR1 is ENHRY and CDR2 is SYGVKD in the germline V gene. V was clipped by 6 bases and J by 0 bases; unmatched bases: 5. The DNA of the CDR3 is TGTGCCATCAGCAGACAGGGATCCTCCTACGAGCAGTACTTC. Protein: CAISRQGSSYEQYF.

V is TRBV2 and J is TRBJ1-4; a weak D match, TRBD1 (5 bases). The CDR3 is 12 amino acids. Germline V gives CDR1 SNHLY, CDR2 FYNNEI. Trimming shortened V by 6 bases and J by 13 bases, and 15 bases separated the two germline ends. The CDR3 coding sequence is TGTGCCAGCAGCCTCGACAGAGCTAGACTGTTTTTT. Encoded protein: CASSLDRARLFF.

The J gene is TRBJ1-1, the V gene TRBV7-2; 8 bases agree with TRBD1. Germline V lookup: CDR1 SGHTA, CDR2 FQGNSA. The CDR3 has 15 amino acids. V was clipped by 4 bases and J by 4 bases; unmatched bases: 8. The CDR3 nucleotides are TGTGCCAGCAGCTCCATGTGGACAGGGCCCACTGAAGCTTTCTTT. Its translation is CASSSMWTGPTEAFF.